The present T cell receptor (beta chain) was sequenced within a study of technical replicates of blood from a few donors. CDR1 and CDR2 from the germline V gene are LNHNV and YYDKDF (reference sequence). The CDR3 extends over 14 amino acids. Between the trimmed V and J ends, which lost 7 bases and 0 bases, there was a span of 10 bases. The protocol was immunoSEQ multiplex PCR, while the TCRdb copy is restricted to in-frame clones and leaves out a portion. Among tens of thousands of clones, roughly 92% were seen once, and the ten largest hold 0.4% to 0.45%. The V call is TRBV15, the J call TRBJ2-1, with D uncertain. This TCR was sampled from a human donor in good health. Sequenced: T cells isolated from PBMCs. CDR3 region: CATTTELSYNEQFF. The CDR3, as DNA: TGTGCCACCACCACCGAACTCTCCTACAATGAGCAGTTCTTC.